This T cell receptor beta chain was sequenced during a study of cytomegalovirus exposure and HLA in healthy donors. Primers for the PCR totalled 60 Vbeta and 13 Jbeta. Original handling: The authors later counted 65 million to 80 million unique TCR beta chains, some 12 million of them shared. The method was immunoSEQ multiplex PCR; TCRdb's version includes in-frame clones alone and lacks a portion of them. V and J calls and clone size are copied from that table; D and trimming were computed from the DNA. The sample includes 150,000 to 180,000 clones, roughly 80% seen only once; the top ten take approximately 6.3%. Trimming removed 9 bases from V and 4 bases from J; junction bases left unmatched: 10. This CDR3 contains 15 residues. Germline V gene sequence: CDR1 MDHEN, CDR2 SYDVKM.

Sequencing used PBMCs. The receptor comes from a woman between 50 and 59 years old in good health and CMV-seropositive. The chain recombines TRBV28 with TRBJ2-3, with 10 bases aligning to TRBD1. DNA for the CDR3: TGTGCCAGTAGACCTCCCGGACAGGGGGCAGATACGCAGTATTTT. It encodes CASRPPGQGADTQYF.